The 2 T cell receptor beta chains presented below share a single source sample, sequenced in a study of shared clonotypes between healthy human individuals. Sequencing used immunoSEQ multiplex PCR; TCRdb keeps in-frame clones, though not all of them. This table has more than 1 million clones, 78% appearing once. The sequencing input was memory CD4+ T cells from PBMCs. Subset noted: CD45RA-negative fraction. These receptors were obtained from a man in his late teens or twenties in good health. Some clones in this sample may be carry-over from other donors' samples.

The genes are TRBV15 and TRBJ1-1, with 8 bases lining up with TRBD1. The CDR3 is 16 residues long. The V and J ends lost 6 bases and 2 bases, in that order; junction bases with no gene match: 11. Germline V gene sequence: CDR1 LNHNV, CDR2 YYDKDF (reference sequence). Written as DNA, the CDR3 is TGTGCCACCAGAAAAGGACAGGGCCAGGAAAACACTGAAGCTTTCTTT. Amino acids: CATRKGQGQENTEAFF. Based on the CDR3 plus reference TRBV15 and TRBJ1-1, the full variable domain is DAMVIQNPRYQVTQFGKPVTLSCSQTLNHNVMYWYQQKSSQAPKLLFHYYDKDFNNEADTPDNFQSRRPNTSFCFLDIRSPGLGDTAMYLCATRKGQGQENTEAFFGQGTRLTVV.

This clone has more than one count but fewer than ten. The rearrangement uses TRBV7-7 and TRBJ2-2; D is unclear. Germline values: CDR1 SSHAT, CDR2 FNYEAQ (reference sequence). The V end lost 8 bases, the J end lost 1 base, and 8 bases lay between the germline ends. This CDR3 has 13 residues. This chain's CDR3 is CASGRGNTGELFF. CDR3 DNA: TGTGCCAGCGGAAGAGGGAACACCGGGGAGCTGTTTTTT.